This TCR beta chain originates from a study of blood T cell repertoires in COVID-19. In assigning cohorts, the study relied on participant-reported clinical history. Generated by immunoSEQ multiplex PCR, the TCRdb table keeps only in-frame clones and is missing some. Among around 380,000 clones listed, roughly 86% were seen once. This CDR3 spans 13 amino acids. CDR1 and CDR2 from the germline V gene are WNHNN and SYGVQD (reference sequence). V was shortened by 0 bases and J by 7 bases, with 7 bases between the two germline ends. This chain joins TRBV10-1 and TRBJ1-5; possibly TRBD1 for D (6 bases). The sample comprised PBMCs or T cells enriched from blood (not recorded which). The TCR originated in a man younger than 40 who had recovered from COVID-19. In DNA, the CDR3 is TGCGCCAGCAGTGAGTCGGGGGCCCAGCCCCAGCATTTT. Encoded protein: CASSESGAQPQHF.